This T cell receptor beta chain was profiled in a study of shared clonotypes between healthy human individuals. This clone appeared once. The antigen is not known. The method was immunoSEQ multiplex PCR; TCRdb's version includes in-frame clones alone and lacks a portion of them. The table shows about half a million clones, with 70% to 80% occurring only once. Trimming took off 4 bases at V and 5 bases at J, with 17 bases between the two ends. Germline assignment: CDR1 SGHAT and CDR2 FQNNGV. The CDR3 length is 16 residues. Study findings and constraints: Clonotype sharing among donors was expected to depend on sequencing depth.

Donors were healthy HIV-negative adults without recent acute infections or vaccinations. Every contributor of samples was a Caucasian grown-up residing in Nashville, Tennessee. The chain joins TRBV11-2 to TRBJ2-2; the D gene is possibly TRBD2 (6 bases). The clonotype originates from a woman aged 40 to 50 in good health. Some clones in this sample may be carry-over from other donors' samples. The specimen sequenced was PBMCs. Here the CDR3 reads CASSSAGGFGTGELFF. CDR3 coding DNA: TGTGCCAGCAGCTCCGCCGGAGGGTTTGGGACCGGGGAGCTGTTTTTT.